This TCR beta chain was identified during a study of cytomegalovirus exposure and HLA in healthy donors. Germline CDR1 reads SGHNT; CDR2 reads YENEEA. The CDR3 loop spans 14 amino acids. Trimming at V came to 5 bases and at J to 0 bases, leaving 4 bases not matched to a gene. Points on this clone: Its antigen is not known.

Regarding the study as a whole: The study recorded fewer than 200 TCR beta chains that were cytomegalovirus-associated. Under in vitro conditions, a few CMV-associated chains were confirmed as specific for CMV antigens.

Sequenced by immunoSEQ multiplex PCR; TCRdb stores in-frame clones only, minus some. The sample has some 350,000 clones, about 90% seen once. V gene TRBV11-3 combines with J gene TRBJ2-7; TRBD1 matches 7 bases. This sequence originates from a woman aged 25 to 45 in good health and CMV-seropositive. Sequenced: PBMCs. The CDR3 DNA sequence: TGTGCCAGCAGCCCCGGGACAGACTCCTACGAGCAGTACTTC. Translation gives CASSPGTDSYEQYF.